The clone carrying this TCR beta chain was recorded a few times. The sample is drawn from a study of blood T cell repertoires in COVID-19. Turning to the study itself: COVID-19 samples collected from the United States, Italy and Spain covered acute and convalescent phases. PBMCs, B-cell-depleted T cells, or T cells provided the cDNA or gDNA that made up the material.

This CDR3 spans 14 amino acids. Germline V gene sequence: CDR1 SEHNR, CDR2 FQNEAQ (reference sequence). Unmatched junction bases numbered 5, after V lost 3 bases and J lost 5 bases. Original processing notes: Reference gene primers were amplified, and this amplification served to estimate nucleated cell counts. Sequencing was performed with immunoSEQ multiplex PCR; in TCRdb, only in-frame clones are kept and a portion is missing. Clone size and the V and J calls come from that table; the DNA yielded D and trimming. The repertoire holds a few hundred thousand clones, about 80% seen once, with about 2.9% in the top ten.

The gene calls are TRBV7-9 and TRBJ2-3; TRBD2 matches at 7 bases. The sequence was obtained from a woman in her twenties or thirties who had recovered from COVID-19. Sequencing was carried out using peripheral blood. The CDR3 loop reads CASSFSSGGDTQYF. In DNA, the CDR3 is TGTGCCAGCAGCTTCTCTAGCGGAGGAGATACGCAGTATTTT.